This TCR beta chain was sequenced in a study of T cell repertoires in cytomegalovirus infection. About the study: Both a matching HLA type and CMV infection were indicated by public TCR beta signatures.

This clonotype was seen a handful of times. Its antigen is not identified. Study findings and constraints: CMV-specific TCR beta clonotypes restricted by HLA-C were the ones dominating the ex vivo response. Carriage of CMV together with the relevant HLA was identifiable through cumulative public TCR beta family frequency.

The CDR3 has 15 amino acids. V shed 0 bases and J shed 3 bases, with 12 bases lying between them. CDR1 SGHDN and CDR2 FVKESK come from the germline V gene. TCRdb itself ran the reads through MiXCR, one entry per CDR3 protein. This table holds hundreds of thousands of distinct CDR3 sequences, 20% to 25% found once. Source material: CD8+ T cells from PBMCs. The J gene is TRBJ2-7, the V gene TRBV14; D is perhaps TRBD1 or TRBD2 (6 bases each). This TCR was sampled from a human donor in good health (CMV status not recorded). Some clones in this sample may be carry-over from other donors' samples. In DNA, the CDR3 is TGTGCCAGCAGCCAAGAAACGGGGGCCTTCTACGAGCAGTACTTC. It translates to CASSQETGAFYEQYF.